This TCR beta chain comes out of a study of hypomethylating agent response in myelodysplastic syndrome. Overall study context: Patients received azacitidine (about 75% of the 11) or decitabine (3 of 11). Non-responders met neither complete response nor hematologic improvement criteria, which defined response.

In the authors' methods: VDJdb flagged 1.7% of 168,753 unique clonotypes as previously reported viral-epitope-specific. Some clones are missing from TCRdb's copy, which holds only in-frame ones; the method was immunoSEQ multiplex PCR. That table supplies the V and J calls and clone size; D and trimming were determined from the DNA. Of about 5,100 clones listed, roughly four fifths were seen once; the top ten hold approximately 15%. This clone was found once. This CDR3 contains 16 residues. Trimming removed 2 bases from V and 6 bases from J; junction bases left unmatched: 9. Germline V lookup: CDR1 MNHEY, CDR2 SMNVEV (reference sequence).

The source material was bone marrow, sampled before or after starting hypomethylating agent treatment for myelodysplastic syndrome (not recorded which). The V gene is TRBV27, the J gene TRBJ2-1, with 8 bases aligning to TRBD2. This TCR came from a human donor with myelodysplastic syndrome. This CDR3 is CASSLRGRGGPNEQFF. CDR3 sequence (DNA): TGTGCCAGCAGTTTAAGGGGACGGGGGGGCCCCAATGAGCAGTTCTTC.